This T cell receptor (beta chain) was observed in a study of post-analysis software for immune sequencing data (dated by TCRdb to about 2015). With regard to the full study: Recorded disease courses included relapsing-remitting, secondary progressive and progressive-relapsing multiple sclerosis, with some patients lacking subtype annotation. The multiple sclerosis patient repertoires were compared with approximately 11 previously published healthy control repertoires from donors aged about 6 to 26 years. A subset of samples was prepared in parallel using single-end sample barcoding, then pooled and co-amplified after Illumina adapter ligation.

Results and caveats for the whole study, not just this receptor: The multiple sclerosis patient group was slightly younger than the control group. When samples were clustered directly using the F measure, samples prepared in the same batch co-clustered strongly, which prompted a batch-effect correction. Compared with controls, multiple sclerosis patients had significantly lower normalized Chao1 diversity, a finding suggesting substantial peripheral T-cell clonal expansion. Significantly higher frequencies in patients than in controls were found for five TRBV segments, including TRBV5-6, TRBV5-1 and TRBV20-1.

Between the V and J ends, shortened by 3 bases and 10 bases respectively, the junction contains 14 bases. In the germline V gene, CDR1 corresponds to SGHRS and CDR2 to YFSETQ. The CDR3, from cysteine to phenylalanine, totals 13 residues. Left in the record is the CDR3 DNA by itself, 39 bases read in frame from the first base. This clonotype came up a few times. Its antigen is unknown. Qualities for individual bases were not recorded, and no much larger clone is one base off. Library generation was performed with PCR. The sequencing machine was an Illumina HiSeq 2500. To reduce PCR and sequencing biases, unique molecular identifiers were built into the TCR beta cDNA libraries. Every 1 to 10 million input T cells yielded approximately 500,000 cDNA molecules, meaning each molecule approximated one T cell. Patient libraries were prepared and sequenced with the same protocol used for the earlier healthy control dataset. Within a given batch, samples were prepared together, multiplexed and sequenced on the same HiSeq lane. In the original analysis: Raw barcoded reads were processed with MIGEC, and single-read molecular identifier groups were discarded before consensus assembly and CDR3 extraction. VDJtools was used for post-analysis of the clonotype tables, and diversity was normalized by down-sampling every dataset to the size of the smallest sample. To correct batch-related cross-sample contamination, repertoire overlap clustering matched CDR3 amino acid sequences but not nucleotide sequences. TCRdb handled the public reads itself, with Q25 trimming in fastp and clone calling in MiXCR, and kept productive beta chains. Identical CDR3 proteins give one entry, which carries the most common genes and DNA. In this record, the V and J calls reflect TCRdb's handling and not the investigators' own analysis. For this sample there are some 190,000 distinct CDR3 sequences; around 30% appear just once. The ten largest make up about 3.4% of the sample.

To demonstrate the VDJtools post-analysis software, TCR beta repertoires were profiled from the peripheral blood of 13 young patients with multiple sclerosis. The patients with multiple sclerosis were children and adolescents between about 6 and 15 years of age. Sequenced material: blood. This TCR was recovered from a girl aged 2-17 years with multiple sclerosis. Recombination connected TRBV5-1 to TRBJ2-1, with TRBD1 tentatively as D gene (6 bases match). The CDR3 here reads CASSSAVTGEQFF. The base sequence is TGCGCCAGCAGCTCGGCCGTAACAGGGGAGCAGTTCTTC.